This is a list of T cell receptor beta chains from one sample in a study of read filtering for tumor transcriptome and immune sequencing. One entry per CDR3 protein results from TCRdb running MiXCR on the reads. The sample lists 9,000 to 9,500 distinct CDR3 sequences; approximately 15% were seen once. The sequenced sample was a population of CD138-negative cells sorted from bone marrow. The source is a donor at least 40 years old with multiple myeloma. The CDR3 runs from the conserved cysteine through the conserved F or W. The D gene is left open where the match is weak. Expanded clones get a size class; other rows say once, few or many, or leave the size out.

V gene	D gene	J gene	clone size	CDR3 DNA	CDR3 protein
TRBV6-2/TRBV6-3	.	TRBJ2-1	many	TGTGCCAGCAGACCATGGGGACTCGGGGGCAATGAGCAGTTCTTC	CASRPWGLGGNEQFF
TRBV18	TRBD1	TRBJ1-1	.	TGTGCCAGCTCACCAGGACAGGACACTGAAGCTTTCTTT	CASSPGQDTEAFF
TRBV20-1	.	TRBJ2-5	many	TGCAGTGCTAGCGGGTCACGCCTAGGGACCCAGTACTTC	CSASGSRLGTQYF
TRBV24-1	TRBD2	TRBJ2-1	many	TGTGCCACCAGTGATTTGGCGGGAGGGCCTTACAATGAGCAGTTCTTC	CATSDLAGGPYNEQFF
TRBV29-1	.	TRBJ1-1	medium-sized	TGCAGCGTTGAAAGAGGGGGGGAGACTGAAGCTTTCTTT	CSVERGGETEAFF
TRBV11-2	.	TRBJ1-2	many	TGTGCCAGCAGCTTAGACCACAGGGCTGTTGGCTACACCTTC	CASSLDHRAVGYTF
TRBV3-1	.	TRBJ2-1	.	TGTGCCGGCACTGGGCACTATCCCCCCTACGATGAGCAGTTCTTC	CAGTGHYPPYDEQFF
TRBV5-6	.	TRBJ2-7	few	TGTGCCTGCAGCTTGTTAGGAACAACGGTTGAGCAGTACTTC	CACSLLGTTVEQYF
TRBV10-2	TRBD1	TRBJ2-5	many	TGCGCCAGCAGTGAGATTAGGGGGCAGGGTGAGACCCAGTACTTC	CASSEIRGQGETQYF
TRBV20-1	TRBD2	TRBJ2-1	many	TGCAGTGCGCCAACCGGGACTAGATATGAGTTCTTC	CSAPTGTRYEFF